A single sample gave rise to the 27 T cell receptor beta chains below, sequenced in a study of T cell responses to AZD1222 COVID-19 vaccine. Using immunoSEQ multiplex PCR, the repertoire was profiled, and TCRdb retains in-frame clones only, with some absent. The table has about 110,000 clones, around 87% seen once; the top ten hold 4% to 5.5%. The specimen was peripheral blood, collected 28 days after the second AZD1222 dose. Receptor source: an adult who received the AZD1222 COVID-19 vaccine.

The V gene is TRBV7-9, the J gene TRBJ2-7, with 8 positions matching TRBD1. V lost 6 bases and J lost 2; bases outside the gene matches: 9. The CDR3 extends over 15 amino acids. CDR1 and CDR2 from the germline V gene are SEHNR and FQNEAQ (reference sequence). The CDR3 reads CASRPDRGLTYEQYF. DNA of the CDR3: TGTGCCAGCAGGCCCGACAGGGGTCTTACCTACGAGCAGTACTTC.

The chain has TRBV18 and TRBJ2-5; 9 nucleotides match TRBD1. The germline V gene encodes CDR1 KGHSH and CDR2 LQKENI. This CDR3 contains 13 residues. V lost 4 bases to trimming and J lost 5 bases; unmatched junction nucleotides: 2. Written as DNA, the CDR3 is TGTGCCAGCTCACGGGACAGGGTCGAGACCCAGTACTTC. Its translation: CASSRDRVETQYF.

This chain joins TRBV7-3 and TRBJ2-5; D remains ambiguous. The germline V and J ends were trimmed by 5 bases and 2 bases, with 9 bases remaining between them. Germline lookup yields CDR1 SGHTA and CDR2 FQGTGA. The CDR3 extends over 13 amino acids. CDR3: CASSRDPQETQYF. CDR3 bases: TGTGCCAGCAGCCGCGACCCGCAAGAGACCCAGTACTTC.

This rearrangement joins TRBV20-1 to TRBJ1-1, with D tentatively TRBD1 (5 bases). The CDR3 is 11 residues long. CDR1 is DFQATT and CDR2 is SNEGSKA in the germline V gene (reference sequence). Here the CDR3 reads CGRQQNTEAFF. CDR3 nucleotide sequence: TGCGGAAGACAGCAGAACACTGAAGCTTTCTTT.

The rearrangement joins TRBV5-1 to TRBJ1-4; the D is unclear. Germline V gene data show CDR1 as SGHRS and CDR2 as YFSETQ. This CDR3 region has 13 residues. V was shortened by 3 bases and J by 0 bases, with 3 bases between the two germline ends. The CDR3 spells CASSSSTNEKLFF. CDR3 DNA: TGCGCCAGCAGCTCATCAACTAATGAAAAACTGTTTTTT.

The rearrangement links TRBV24-1 to TRBJ1-4; no clear D gene. Trimming pared 4 bases from V and 0 bases from J, leaving 8 bases between. Germline V gene sequence: CDR1 KGHDR, CDR2 SFDVKD. The CDR3 consists of 15 residues. The CDR3 bases are TGTGCCACCAGTGACACCGGGACAACTAATGAAAAACTGTTTTTT. Translating it yields CATSDTGTTNEKLFF.

The sample holds a few counts of this clone. The chain employs TRBV7-9 and TRBJ2-5; 11 bases fit TRBD2. This CDR3 comprises 15 residues. CDR1 is SEHNR and CDR2 is FQNEAQ in the germline V gene (reference sequence). The junction had 3 bases not matched to a gene; V was cut back by 2 bases and J by 4 bases. The CDR3 here is CASSLSGTSGETQYF. The CDR3 nucleotides are TGTGCCAGCAGCTTATCCGGGACTAGCGGAGAGACCCAGTACTTC.

The genes are TRBV30 and TRBJ2-5; D unresolved. The ends were cut back, 2 bases at V and 5 bases at J, with 6 bases in the middle. The CDR3 is 11 amino acids. Germline values: CDR1 GTSNPN, CDR2 SVGIG (reference sequence). CDR3: CAWSFAETQYF. The CDR3 region has the DNA TGTGCCTGGAGTTTTGCGGAGACCCAGTACTTC.

The rearrangement joins TRBV7-3 to TRBJ2-2; 7 nucleotides agree with TRBD2. Germline V gives CDR1 SGHTA, CDR2 FQGTGA. After removal of 2 bases from V and 7 bases from J, the junction contained 7 bases not matched to a gene. The CDR3 spans 15 residues. The CDR3 DNA sequence: TGTGCCAGCAGCTTACGCGGGAGTCAGGGCGGGGAGCTGTTTTTT. Translating it yields CASSLRGSQGGELFF.

This rearrangement joins TRBV5-4 to TRBJ2-5, with a tentative D call TRBD2 (6 bases). The CDR3 is 15 residues long. CDR1 is SGHNT, CDR2 YYREEE, per germline (reference sequence). V was pared by 0 bases and J by 1 base, with 10 bases between. CDR3 region: CASSLERASQETQYF. For the CDR3, the DNA is TGTGCCAGCAGCTTGGAGCGGGCGAGCCAAGAGACCCAGTACTTC.

The chain combines TRBV2 with TRBJ2-3; the match to TRBD2 covers 13 bases. V shed 4 bases and J 5 bases; nucleotides not matched to a gene: 6. Per the germline V gene, CDR1 is SNHLY and CDR2 is FYNNEI. The CDR3 covers 16 residues. The CDR3: CASSASGLAGVDTQYF. CDR3 coding DNA: TGTGCCAGCAGTGCCTCCGGACTAGCGGGAGTAGATACGCAGTATTTT. Filled out from reference TRBV2 and TRBJ2-3, the complete variable domain reads EPEVTQTPSHQVTQMGQEVILRCVPISNHLYFYWYRQILGQKVEFLVSFYNNEISEKSEIFDDQFSVERPDGSNFTLKIRSTKLEDSAMYFCASSASGLAGVDTQYFGPGTRLTVL.

This chain links TRBV4-1 with TRBJ2-7, with 12 bases matching TRBD2. CDR1 MGHRA and CDR2 YSYEKL come from the germline V gene. The CDR3 covers 18 residues. V lost 0 bases to trimming and J lost 3 bases; unmatched junction nucleotides: 9. This CDR3 is CASSQDWGTSGRHYEQYF. CDR3 bases: TGCGCCAGCAGCCAAGATTGGGGGACTAGCGGGCGGCACTACGAGCAGTACTTC.

The J gene is TRBJ1-3, the V gene TRBV19; D gene ambiguous. Germline V gives CDR1 LNHDA, CDR2 SQIVND (reference sequence). Trimming left V 3 bases short and J 0 bases short, with 6 bases between. This CDR3 is 14 amino acids long. This CDR3 reads CASSIRTSGNTIYF. DNA for the CDR3: TGTGCCAGTAGTATCCGGACCTCTGGAAACACCATATATTTT.

The V call is TRBV11-3, the J call TRBJ2-2; D not resolved. This CDR3 spans 13 amino acids. Between the trimmed V and J ends, which lost 2 bases and 2 bases, there was a span of 3 bases. Germline CDR1 reads SGHNT; CDR2 reads YENEEA. The CDR3: CASSLPNTGELFF. The CDR3 nucleotides are TGTGCCAGCAGCTTACCAAACACCGGGGAGCTGTTTTTT.

The V gene is TRBV25-1, the J gene TRBJ1-2; 11 bases map to TRBD1. Per germline, CDR1 MGHDK and CDR2 SYGVNS. The V gene end was trimmed by 2 bases and the J gene end by 6 bases; junction bases not matched to a gene: 8. CDR3 length: 16 amino acids. CDR3 DNA: TGTGCCAGCAGTGAAAGGGGGACAGGGGGGAACCATGGCTACACCTTC. This translates into CASSERGTGGNHGYTF.

This sequence joins TRBV19 and TRBJ1-1; TRBD1 is a possible D gene (6 bases). V was shortened by 6 bases and J by 6 bases, with 14 bases between the two germline ends. Germline CDR1 reads LNHDA; CDR2 reads SQIVND (reference sequence). The CDR3 covers 13 residues. The CDR3 is CASSPEAGAEAFF. CDR3 nucleotides: TGTGCCAGTAGCCCCGAGGCAGGGGCTGAAGCTTTCTTT.

The rearrangement links TRBV30 to TRBJ2-4; no clear D. V lost 3 bases to trimming and J lost 0 bases, with 6 bases between them. The V gene's germline CDR1 is GTSNPN and CDR2 SVGIG (reference sequence). This CDR3 is 13 amino acids long. In nucleotides, the CDR3 is TGTGCCTGGAGCCTGAAAGCCAAAAACATTCAGTACTTC. It is translated as CAWSLKAKNIQYF.

The rearrangement links TRBV18 to TRBJ2-7, with a weak D call TRBD1 (5 bases). V was clipped by 3 bases and J by 6 bases, with 18 bases between them. The CDR3 is 15 amino acids. Germline-derived CDR1 and CDR2 are KGHSH and LQKENI. Here the CDR3 DNA reads TGTGCCAGCTCACCCCCACTCCAGGGAACTGGCGAGCAGTACTTC. This gives the protein CASSPPLQGTGEQYF.

V gene TRBV30 combines with J gene TRBJ1-4, with 9 bases identical to TRBD1. The V and J ends lost 4 bases and 6 bases, in that order; junction bases with no gene match: 3. The CDR3 spans 13 residues. Germline V lookup: CDR1 GTSNPN, CDR2 SVGIG (reference sequence). For the CDR3, the DNA is TGTGCCTGGAAGGGGACAGGGTATGAAAAACTGTTTTTT. Protein product: CAWKGTGYEKLFF.

The V gene is TRBV9, the J gene TRBJ2-5, with TRBD2 as a possible D gene (5 bases). This CDR3 comprises 17 residues. Germline values: CDR1 SGDLS, CDR2 YYNGEE. V was clipped by 0 bases and J by 0 bases, with 15 bases between them. The CDR3 loop is CASSVGLNNNYQETQYF. The CDR3, as DNA: TGTGCCAGCAGCGTAGGACTAAATAATAATTACCAAGAGACCCAGTACTTC. The full variable domain, its missing parts supplied by reference TRBV9 and TRBJ2-5, is DSGVTQTPKHLITATGQRVTLRCSPRSGDLSVYWYQQSLDQGLQFLIQYYNGEERAKGNILERFSAQQFPDLHSELNLSSLELGDSALYFCASSVGLNNNYQETQYFGPGTRLLVL.

The V and J genes are TRBV4-1 and TRBJ2-6, with a weak D call TRBD2 (5 bases). This CDR3 comprises 17 residues. Deletions cut 4 bases from V and 0 bases from J, with 13 bases between. In germline, CDR1 is MGHRA, CDR2 YSYEKL. CDR3 nucleotide sequence: TGCGCCAGCAGCCCCACTCGGGGTGCCTCTGGGGCCAACGTCCTGACTTTC. As protein: CASSPTRGASGANVLTF.

The rearrangement links TRBV6-6 to TRBJ1-1; D is perhaps TRBD1 (6 bases). CDR3 size: 15 residues. Between the trimmed V and J ends, which lost 2 bases and 4 bases, there was a span of 14 bases. From germline, CDR1 is MNHNY and CDR2 SVGAGI (reference sequence). CDR3 in amino acids: CASSYGGRRGTEAFF. The CDR3 nucleotides read TGTGCCAGCAGTTACGGGGGCAGACGGGGCACTGAAGCTTTCTTT.

J is TRBJ1-2 and V is TRBV5-1, with TRBD1 as a possible D gene (5 bases). Deletions cut 4 bases from V and 8 bases from J, with 12 bases between. This CDR3 is 12 amino acids long. CDR1 is SGHRS, CDR2 YFSETQ, per germline. The CDR3 nucleotides are TGCGCCAGCAGCCACAGGAACGGAGGCTACACCTTC. Its translation: CASSHRNGGYTF.

The chain links TRBV5-4 to TRBJ2-7, with D possibly matching TRBD2 (5 bases). The V end was cut by 2 bases, the J end by 4 bases, with 13 bases between. The CDR3 spans 14 residues. The V gene's germline CDR1 is SGHNT and CDR2 YYREEE (reference sequence). The CDR3 loop reads CASSFPGLEYEQYF. CDR3 in DNA: TGTGCCAGCAGCTTTCCAGGACTTGAGTACGAGCAGTACTTC.

This clone showed up just a few times. The CDR3 DNA reads as TGTGCCAGCAGCATGTTTAGCGGGAGGTCTTACAATGAGCAGTTCTTC. The encoded protein is CASSMFSGRSYNEQFF. The rearrangement joins TRBV5-8 to TRBJ2-1; 10 bases line up with TRBD2. The CDR3 covers 16 residues. CDR1 SGHTS and CDR2 YDEGEE come from the germline V gene. Trimming removed 4 bases from V and 4 bases from J; junction bases left unmatched: 8.

The chain combines TRBV12-3 or TRBV12-4 with TRBJ1-1; D possibly corresponds to TRBD1 (6 bases). The CDR3 sequence is 13 residues long. The V end was cut by 6 bases, the J end by 7 bases, with 15 bases between. CDR3 region: CASRQQGVSEAFF. The CDR3 bases are TGTGCCAGCAGACAACAGGGAGTAAGTGAAGCTTTCTTT.

This chain connects TRBV7-2 to TRBJ1-1, with D perhaps TRBD1 (6 bases). CDR3 length: 15 residues. With 1 base removed from V and 4 bases from J, the gap between germline ends came to 13 bases. Germline CDR1 reads SGHTA; CDR2 reads FQGNSA. Here the CDR3 DNA reads TGTGCCAGCAGCTTAGGAACAGGGTGGGGCACTGAAGCTTTCTTT. Translating it yields CASSLGTGWGTEAFF.